The 14 T cell receptor beta chains given below trace back to one sample, sequenced in a study of prognosis after radiotherapy for stage I lung cancer. From genomic DNA, two-round multiplex PCR was used to amplify TCR beta CDR3. Used in first-round PCR were primers specific to each TRBV and TRBJ gene. TCRdb ran MiXCR on the multiplex PCR reads and lists one entry per CDR3 protein. The sample has fewer than 25,000 distinct CDR3 sequences; 35% to 50% are singletons. The sample in question was PBMCs, obtained before or after stereotactic body radiation therapy (not recorded which). The origin of the receptors is a donor aged 50 or older with non-small cell lung cancer.

Turning to this clonotype: It may be a read error: a sequence one base away is much more abundant. The chain carries TRBV4-2 and TRBJ2-1, with TRBD2 identical over 11 bases. The CDR3 length is 15 residues. The germline CDR1 and CDR2 sequences are LGHNA and YNFKEQ. The DNA of the CDR3 is TGTGCCAGCAGCCCGGGACTAGCGGACTTCAATGGGCAGTTCTTC. Its translation is CASSPGLADFNGQFF.

Ten or more counts support this clonotype. This chain links TRBV5-5 with TRBJ1-1; D is possibly TRBD1 (5 bases). The V end was cut by 2 bases, the J end by 3 bases, with 11 bases between. Germline CDR1 reads SGHKS; CDR2 reads YYEKEE (reference sequence). The CDR3 runs 14 residues. This CDR3 is CASSFSRADTEAFF. DNA of the CDR3: TGTGCCAGCAGCTTCTCCAGGGCGGACACTGAAGCTTTCTTT.

The V and J genes are TRBV5-1 and TRBJ2-5; D is ambiguous. Deletions cut 3 bases from V and 5 bases from J, with 14 bases between. CDR1 is SGHRS and CDR2 is YFSETQ in the germline V gene. The CDR3 spans 14 residues. CDR3 bases: TGCGCCAGCAGCTCGGACCTCGGCCAGGAGACCCAGTACTTC. It is translated as CASSSDLGQETQYF.

This clonotype was recorded at least ten times. J is TRBJ1-1 and V is TRBV6-1, with unresolved D. The germline V and J ends were trimmed by 8 bases and 4 bases, with 23 bases remaining between them. In germline, CDR1 is MNHNS, CDR2 SASEGT. This CDR3 has 16 residues. The CDR3 loop is CASPKAGKGGFTEAFF. The CDR3 DNA sequence: TGTGCCAGCCCTAAGGCGGGCAAGGGAGGGTTCACTGAAGCTTTCTTT.

A word on this clonotype: A far larger clone is one nucleotide away, so this likely arose from a read error. The chain employs TRBV6-8 and TRBJ2-2; 10 nucleotides align to TRBD2. The V segment lost 8 bases and the J segment 3 bases; nucleotides outside the gene matches: 9. The CDR3 covers 16 residues. Germline values: CDR1 MNHGY, CDR2 SAAAGT. The CDR3: CASQCWTSGYTGELFF. The DNA for the CDR3 is TGTGCCAGCCAGTGCTGGACTAGCGGCTACACCGGGGAGCTGTTTTTT.

This clonotype occurred many times. This rearrangement joins TRBV20-1 to TRBJ2-5; TRBD1 matches 7 bases. Germline CDR1 is DFQATT and CDR2 is SNEGSKA (reference sequence). The CDR3 consists of 13 residues. The trim removed 6 bases at V and 0 bases at J, leaving 4 bases unmatched. Here the CDR3 reads CSALGQYQETQYF. The CDR3 DNA reads as TGCAGTGCCCTGGGACAGTACCAAGAGACCCAGTACTTC.

This clonotype came up many times. This chain connects TRBV10-3 to TRBJ1-5; 8 positions match TRBD1. There are 14 residues in the CDR3. Germline V lookup: CDR1 ENHRY, CDR2 SYGVKD. Trimming cost V 2 bases and J 7 bases; bases outside gene matches: 4. The CDR3 loop is CAISEGQGGQPQHF. For the CDR3, the DNA is TGTGCCATCAGTGAGGGACAGGGAGGACAGCCCCAGCATTTT.

Of note for this clonotype: The likely explanation is a read error, given a far larger clone one base away. CDR3 in DNA: TGTGCCAGCAGTGGGACAGGGATGACCGGGGGGCTGTTTTTT. Amino acids: CASSGTGMTGGLFF. The chain uses TRBV27 and TRBJ2-2; 9 bases are a match to TRBD1. Per germline, CDR1 MNHEY and CDR2 SMNVEV (reference sequence). The CDR3 contains 14 residues.

In its sample, this clonotype was seen many times. This chain joins TRBV20-1 and TRBJ2-3; D perhaps matches TRBD2 (6 bases). Germline CDR1 DFQATT, CDR2 SNEGSKA (reference sequence). Between the trimmed V and J ends, which lost 1 base and 5 bases, there was a span of 13 bases. The CDR3 sequence is 14 residues long. The CDR3 reads CSARVGAGQDTQYF. CDR3 nucleotide sequence: TGCAGTGCTAGAGTTGGAGCGGGTCAAGATACGCAGTATTTT.

This clonotype was found once. A much larger clone differs from this one at a single base, so this may be a read error. This chain connects TRBV10-3 to TRBJ1-4; TRBD1 is a possible D gene (5 bases). Germline-derived CDR1 and CDR2 are ENHRY and SYGVKD. Trimming left V 10 bases short and J 5 bases short, with 17 bases between. The CDR3 contains 14 residues. The DNA for the CDR3 is TGTGCCACCCTCACCGGGACCCAGAATGAAAAACTGTTTTTT. Its translation is CATLTGTQNEKLFF.

V usage is TRBV10-3 and J usage is TRBJ2-1; 16 nucleotides align to TRBD2. V shed 6 bases and J 9 bases; nucleotides not matched to a gene: 8. The CDR3 covers 16 residues. The germline CDR1 and CDR2 sequences are ENHRY and SYGVKD. CDR3: CAISASGLAGGSEQFF. The CDR3 DNA is TGTGCCATCAGCGCCTCGGGACTAGCGGGAGGGAGTGAGCAGTTCTTC.

For this clonotype: One base separates it from a far larger clone, so it is likely a read error. The chain joins TRBV12-3 or TRBV12-4 to TRBJ1-2; TRBD1 agrees at 7 bases. The CDR3 totals 13 residues. V shed 4 bases, J shed 4 bases, and the junction held 3 bases outside the gene matches. The CDR3 nucleotides read TGTGCCAGCAGTTACAGGGGTGTCTATGGCTACACCTTC. Protein sequence: CASSYRGVYGYTF.

Turning to this clonotype: Given a far larger clone just one base away, this is likely a sequencing read error. The rearrangement links TRBV12-3 or TRBV12-4 to TRBJ2-7; TRBD1 or TRBD2 may be the D gene (6 bases each). The CDR3 totals 13 residues. Deletions cut 11 bases from V and 7 bases from J, with 21 bases between. This chain's CDR3 is CAGSWTGGNEQYF. Here the CDR3 DNA reads TGTGCCGGTTCATGGACCGGGGGCAATGAGCAGTACTTC.

This clonotype was picked up many times. The J gene is TRBJ1-5, the V gene TRBV19, with 10 bases aligning to TRBD1. The CDR3 totals 13 residues. Germline lookup yields CDR1 LNHDA and CDR2 SQIVND (reference sequence). The CDR3 region is CAGGQGSNQPQHF. The CDR3 DNA sequence: TGTGCGGGGGGACAGGGGAGCAATCAGCCCCAGCATTTT.